The clone carrying this T cell receptor beta chain was seen many times. Germline V gives CDR1 SGHVS, CDR2 FQNEAQ. V was pared by 1 base and J by 1 base, with 10 bases between. This CDR3 region has 15 residues. The method was immunoSEQ multiplex PCR; TCRdb's version includes in-frame clones alone and lacks a portion of them. The sample includes some 630,000 clones, roughly 70% seen only once; the top ten take 1.5% to 2%. This sample was taken from a study of shared clonotypes between healthy human individuals. Sequencing used memory CD4+ T cells sorted from blood. Subset specified: CD45RA-negative fraction. The chain couples TRBV7-8 to TRBJ1-1; maybe TRBD1 (5 bases). The TCR comes from a woman between 25 and 40 years old in good health. CDR3 sequence: CASSLGLTENTEAFF. The CDR3 DNA reads TGTGCCAGCAGCTTAGGCCTGACAGAGAACACTGAAGCTTTCTTT.